A selection of T cell receptor beta chains follows, all from one sample in a study of blood T cells in healthy people across ages. TCRdb used MiXCR to reprocess the 5' RACE reads, holding one entry per CDR3 protein. The table shows 1.2 million to 1.5 million distinct CDR3 sequences, with roughly 59% occurring only once. Input material: blood. All receptors come from a man in his late teens or twenties in good health. Each CDR3 is given with its conserved first and last residue. The order of the fields is clone size, J gene, D gene, V gene, CDR3 protein, CDR3 DNA. A D gene is named only where the DNA matches it firmly. Rows may omit the clone size; those that give it use once, few, many or a size class.

>-|TRBJ2-1|TRBD1|TRBV6-1
CASRQTTMGQGRMNEQFF
TGTGCCAGCAGACAAACCACAATGGGACAGGGGAGAATGAATGAGCAGTTCTTC
>-|TRBJ2-7|-|TRBV5-6
CASSLGLANYEQYF
TGTGCCAGCAGCTTGGGGCTGGCAAACTACGAGCAGTACTTC
>-|TRBJ1-1|-|TRBV11-2
CASSLRGTLMNTEAFF
TGTGCCAGCAGCTTACGGGGGACCCTGATGAACACTGAAGCTTTCTTT
>-|TRBJ2-4|TRBD1|TRBV5-4
CASRANRGAKNIQYF
TGTGCCAGCAGAGCCAACAGGGGGGCCAAAAACATTCAGTACTTC
>-|TRBJ2-7|TRBD1|TRBV5-1
CASSFDRDFYEQYF
TGCGCCAGCAGCTTCGACAGGGATTTCTACGAGCAGTACTTC
>-|TRBJ2-3|-|TRBV9
CASSVGGAFKDTQYF
TGTGCCAGCAGCGTAGGGGGGGCCTTTAAAGATACGCAGTATTTT
>-|TRBJ2-1|-|TRBV9
CASSPLGGGSNEQFF
TGTGCCAGCAGCCCCCTGGGGGGGGGCTCCAATGAGCAGTTCTTC
>-|TRBJ2-5|-|TRBV27
CASSLMEKETQYF
TGTGCCAGCAGTTTAATGGAAAAAGAGACCCAGTACTTC
>-|TRBJ2-1|-|TRBV7-2
CASSLDRRSGQFF
TGTGCCAGCAGCTTAGACAGACGATCGGGGCAGTTCTTC
>-|TRBJ1-1|TRBD1|TRBV6-1
CASREGQGNTEAFF
TGTGCCAGCAGAGAGGGACAGGGGAACACTGAAGCTTTCTTT
>-|TRBJ2-4|-|TRBV7-2
CASSLTDRLEQYF
TGTGCCAGCAGCTTAACAGACAGGCTAGAGCAGTACTTC
>few|TRBJ2-3|TRBD2|TRBV5-6
CASSFERGGLLDTQYF
TGTGCCAGCAGCTTTGAGCGGGGGGGTCTTTTGGATACGCAGTATTTT
>-|TRBJ2-2|-|TRBV20-1
CSAGTPNTGELFF
TGCAGTGCTGGGACTCCGAACACCGGGGAGCTGTTTTTT
>-|TRBJ2-1|TRBD2|TRBV29-1
CSVEDPASGSGYNEQFF
TGCAGCGTTGAAGATCCGGCTAGCGGGAGCGGCTACAATGAGCAGTTTTTC
>-|TRBJ2-1|-|TRBV25-1
CASRWSWDPNNEQFF
TGTGCCAGCAGATGGAGTTGGGACCCTAACAATGAGCAGTTCTTC
>-|TRBJ2-4|TRBD2|TRBV15
CATSNKLAGGPVKNIQYF
TGTGCCACCAGCAACAAGCTAGCGGGGGGTCCTGTCAAAAACATTCAGTACTTC
>-|TRBJ2-1|TRBD2|TRBV9
CASSIEAGGDNEQFF
TGTGCCAGCAGCATAGAAGCGGGGGGTGACAATGAGCAGTTCTTC
>-|TRBJ2-1|TRBD1|TRBV29-1
CSALPQGAEQFF
TGCAGCGCCCTCCCACAGGGGGCTGAGCAGTTCTTC
>few|TRBJ2-7|TRBD2|TRBV11-2
CASSILAGYEQYF
TGTGCCAGCAGCATCTTAGCGGGTTACGAGCAGTACTTC
>-|TRBJ1-6|-|TRBV5-6
CASSLDRGYGSPLHF
TGTGCCAGCAGCTTGGATAGGGGGTACGGTTCACCCCTCCACTTT
>-|TRBJ2-1|-|TRBV7-2
CASSLLGRSSYNEQFF
TGTGCCAGCAGCTTATTGGGGAGGAGCTCCTACAATGAGCAGTTCTTC
>-|TRBJ2-1|TRBD2|TRBV20-1
CSAREIASGDYNEQFF
TGCAGTGCTAGAGAGATCGCTAGCGGGGACTACAATGAGCAGTTCTTC
>-|TRBJ2-5|-|TRBV29-1
CSVERQKSAQYF
TGCAGCGTTGAAAGACAGAAATCGGCCCAGTACTTC
>-|TRBJ1-1|-|TRBV10-3
CAIRPGLMNTEAFF
TGTGCCATCAGACCGGGACTTATGAACACTGAAGCTTTCTTT
>-|TRBJ2-7|-|TRBV25-1
CASNPHGSTYEQYF
TGTGCCAGCAATCCTCATGGCAGCACCTACGAGCAGTACTTC
>few|TRBJ2-1|-|TRBV2
CASSAIGRTNNEQFF
TGTGCCAGCAGCGCCATAGGGCGGACAAACAATGAGCAGTTCTTC
>-|TRBJ2-7|TRBD2|TRBV13
CASSLGAGNSYEQYF
TGTGCCAGCAGCTTAGGAGCGGGGAACTCCTACGAGCAGTACTTC
>few|TRBJ1-5|-|TRBV12-3/TRBV12-4
CASSHRVVGQPQHF
TGTGCCAGCAGTCACAGGGTTGTGGGTCAGCCCCAGCATTTT
>-|TRBJ2-6|-|TRBV15
CATSTARFSGANVLTF
TGTGCCACCAGCACGGCCAGATTCTCTGGGGCCAACGTCCTGACTTTC
>once|TRBJ2-3|TRBD2|TRBV7-9
CASSVRGITDTQYF
TGTGCCAGCAGCGTGCGGGGGATCACAGATACGCAGTATTTT
>-|TRBJ2-7|-|TRBV27
CASSLKPVYEQYF
TGTGCCAGCAGTTTAAAACCAGTCTACGAGCAGTACTTC
>-|TRBJ1-4|-|TRBV20-1
CSASAGGAGEKLFF
TGCAGTGCATCCGCGGGGGGCGCAGGGGAAAAACTGTTTTTT
>few|TRBJ1-2|-|TRBV6-5
CASSYSGTREAEGYTF
TGTGCCAGCAGTTATTCCGGGACTCGAGAAGCGGAAGGCTACACCTTC
>-|TRBJ2-4|TRBD2|TRBV20-1
CSARRGTSGGQNIQYF
TGCAGTGCCAGGAGGGGGACTAGCGGGGGGCAAAACATTCAGTACTTC
>few|TRBJ2-1|TRBD1|TRBV6-2/TRBV6-3
CASSSTGPEFF
TGTGCCAGCAGTTCGACAGGGCCGGAGTTCTTC
>few|TRBJ2-1|-|TRBV20-1
CSASPTLGNEQFF
TGCAGTGCTAGCCCCACTCTAGGCAATGAGCAGTTCTTC
>-|TRBJ1-5|-|TRBV20-1
CSASRGWGWEVTQPQHF
TGCAGTGCTAGTCGAGGTTGGGGGTGGGAGGTTACGCAGCCCCAGCATTTT
>few|TRBJ2-1|-|TRBV5-1
CASSLGREDEQFF
TGCGCCAGCAGCTTGGGTAGGGAAGATGAGCAGTTCTTC
>-|TRBJ2-7|-|TRBV4-3
CASSQETGQGTYEQYF
TGCGCCAGCAGCCAAGAAACCGGGCAGGGAACCTACGAGCAGTACTTC
>few|TRBJ2-3|-|TRBV12-3/TRBV12-4
CAVLVGAGDTQYF
TGTGCCGTTCTCGTGGGAGCGGGAGATACGCAGTATTTT
>once|TRBJ2-7|-|TRBV28
CASSLGARMFYEQYF
TGTGCCAGCAGTTTAGGGGCTAGGATGTTCTACGAGCAGTACTTC
>few|TRBJ2-3|-|TRBV27
CASSSGGLDTQYF
TGTGCCAGCAGTTCCGGGGGGCTGGATACGCAGTATTTT